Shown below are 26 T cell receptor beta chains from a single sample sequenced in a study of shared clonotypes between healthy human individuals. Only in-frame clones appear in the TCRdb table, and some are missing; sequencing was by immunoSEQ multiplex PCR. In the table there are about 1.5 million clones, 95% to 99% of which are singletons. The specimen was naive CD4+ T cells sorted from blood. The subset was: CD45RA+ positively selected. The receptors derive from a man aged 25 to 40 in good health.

In DNA form, the CDR3 reads TGTGCCAGCAGCGACAGGGGTAGACACACCGGGGAGCTGTTTTTT. It translates to CASSDRGRHTGELFF. This chain connects TRBV5-4 to TRBJ2-2; 8 bases align to TRBD1. The CDR3 spans 15 residues. Germline loops: CDR1 SGHNT, CDR2 YYREEE (reference sequence). Unmatched junction bases numbered 5, after V lost 4 bases and J lost 3 bases. Full variable domain (rest looked up from reference TRBV5-4 and TRBJ2-2): ETGVTQSPTHLIKTRGQQVTLRCSSQSGHNTVSWYQQALGQGPQFIFQYYREEENGRGNFPPRFSGLQFPNYSSELNVNALELDDSALYLCASSDRGRHTGELFFGEGSRLTVL.

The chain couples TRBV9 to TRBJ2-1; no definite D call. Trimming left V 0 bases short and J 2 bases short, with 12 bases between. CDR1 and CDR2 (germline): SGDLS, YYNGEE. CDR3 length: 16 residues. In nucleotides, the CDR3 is TGTGCCAGCAGCGTAGAGATCCGGCCCCCCTACAATGAGCAGTTCTTC. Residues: CASSVEIRPPYNEQFF.

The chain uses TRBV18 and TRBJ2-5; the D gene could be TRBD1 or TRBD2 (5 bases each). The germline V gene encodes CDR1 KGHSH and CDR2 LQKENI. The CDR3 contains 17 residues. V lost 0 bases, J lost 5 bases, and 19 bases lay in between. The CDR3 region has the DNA TGTGCCAGCTCACCACCGGTAGGGACCATAAATTACGAGACCCAGTACTTC. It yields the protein CASSPPVGTINYETQYF. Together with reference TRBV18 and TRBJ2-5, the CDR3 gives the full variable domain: NAGVMQNPRHLVRRRGQEARLRCSPMKGHSHVYWYRQLPEEGLKFMVYLQKENIIDESGMPKERFSAEFPKEGPSILRIQQVVRGDSAAYFCASSPPVGTINYETQYFGPGTRLLVL.

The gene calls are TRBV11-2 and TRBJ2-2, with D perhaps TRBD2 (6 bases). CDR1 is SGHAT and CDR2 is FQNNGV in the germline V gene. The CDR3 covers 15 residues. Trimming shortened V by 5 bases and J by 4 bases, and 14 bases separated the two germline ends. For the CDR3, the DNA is TGTGCCAGCAGCATGCGAGCGGGCCTCACCGGGGAGCTGTTTTTT. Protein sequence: CASSMRAGLTGELFF. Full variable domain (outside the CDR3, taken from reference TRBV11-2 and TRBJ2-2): EAGVAQSPRYKIIEKRQSVAFWCNPISGHATLYWYQQILGQGPKLLIQFQNNGVVDDSQLPKDRFSAERLKGVDSTLKIQPAKLEDSAVYLCASSMRAGLTGELFFGEGSRLTVL.

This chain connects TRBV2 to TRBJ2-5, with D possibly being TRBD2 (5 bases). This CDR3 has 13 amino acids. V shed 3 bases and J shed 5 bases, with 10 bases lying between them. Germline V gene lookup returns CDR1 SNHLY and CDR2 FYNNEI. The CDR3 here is CASSDYTGETQYF. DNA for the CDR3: TGTGCCAGCAGTGACTACACGGGGGAGACCCAGTACTTC.

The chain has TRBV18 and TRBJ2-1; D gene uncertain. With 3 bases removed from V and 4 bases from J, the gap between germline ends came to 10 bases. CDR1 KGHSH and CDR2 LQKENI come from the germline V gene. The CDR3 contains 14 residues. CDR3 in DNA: TGTGCCAGCTCACCCCCGGTGGGATACAATGAGCAGTTCTTC. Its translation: CASSPPVGYNEQFF.

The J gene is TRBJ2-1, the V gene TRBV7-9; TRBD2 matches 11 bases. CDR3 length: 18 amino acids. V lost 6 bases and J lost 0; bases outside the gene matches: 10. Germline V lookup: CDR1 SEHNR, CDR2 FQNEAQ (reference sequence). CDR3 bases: TGTGCCAGCAGGCCCCCCGGGACTAGCGGTAGCTCCTACAATGAGCAGTTCTTC. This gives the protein CASRPPGTSGSSYNEQFF.

The chain's CDR3 is CASSLSEGARTQYF. The CDR3 nucleotides read TGTGCCAGCAGTTTAAGTGAGGGGGCAAGGACCCAGTACTTC. The rearrangement links TRBV28 to TRBJ2-5; 7 nucleotides line up with TRBD1. CDR1 and CDR2 from the germline V gene are MDHEN and SYDVKM. The CDR3 totals 14 residues. V shed 2 bases and J 7 bases; nucleotides not matched to a gene: 7. Together with reference TRBV28 and TRBJ2-5, the CDR3 gives the full variable domain: DVKVTQSSRYLVKRTGEKVFLECVQDMDHENMFWYRQDPGLGLRLIYFSYDVKMKEKGDIPEGYSVSREKKERFSLILESASTNQTSMYLCASSLSEGARTQYFGPGTRLLVL.

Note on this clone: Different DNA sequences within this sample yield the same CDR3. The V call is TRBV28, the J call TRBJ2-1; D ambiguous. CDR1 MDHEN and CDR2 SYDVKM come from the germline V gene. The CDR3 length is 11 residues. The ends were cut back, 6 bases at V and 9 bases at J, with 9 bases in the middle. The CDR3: CASSLPSEQFF. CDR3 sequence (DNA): TGTGCCAGCAGCTTACCAAGTGAGCAGTTCTTC.

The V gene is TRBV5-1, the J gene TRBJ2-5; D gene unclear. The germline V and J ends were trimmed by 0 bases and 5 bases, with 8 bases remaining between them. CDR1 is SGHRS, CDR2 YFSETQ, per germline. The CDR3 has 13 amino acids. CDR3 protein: CASSLGLTETQYF. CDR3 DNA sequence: TGCGCCAGCAGCTTGGGGCTAACGGAGACCCAGTACTTC.

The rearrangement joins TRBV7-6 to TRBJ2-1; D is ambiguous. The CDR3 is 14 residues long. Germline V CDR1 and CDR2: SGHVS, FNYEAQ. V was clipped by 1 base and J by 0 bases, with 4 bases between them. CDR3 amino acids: CASSLESSYNEQFF. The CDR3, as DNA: TGTGCCAGCAGCTTAGAGAGCTCCTACAATGAGCAGTTCTTC.

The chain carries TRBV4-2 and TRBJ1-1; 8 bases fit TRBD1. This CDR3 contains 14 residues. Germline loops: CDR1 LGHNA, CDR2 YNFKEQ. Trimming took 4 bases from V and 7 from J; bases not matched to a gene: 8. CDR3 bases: TGTGCCAGCAGCCTCCCGGGACAGGATGTTGAAGCTTTCTTT. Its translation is CASSLPGQDVEAFF.

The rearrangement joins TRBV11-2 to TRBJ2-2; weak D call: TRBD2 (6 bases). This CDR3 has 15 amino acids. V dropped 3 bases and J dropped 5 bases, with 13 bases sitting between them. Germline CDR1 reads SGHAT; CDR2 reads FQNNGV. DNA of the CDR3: TGTGCCAGCAGCTTTAGCGGCTCTAGGACCGGGGAGCTGTTTTTT. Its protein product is CASSFSGSRTGELFF.

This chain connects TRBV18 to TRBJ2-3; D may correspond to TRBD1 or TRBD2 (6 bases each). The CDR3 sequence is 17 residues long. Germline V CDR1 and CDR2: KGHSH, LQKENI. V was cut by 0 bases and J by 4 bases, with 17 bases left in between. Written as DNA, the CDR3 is TGTGCCAGCTCACCACCGCCGAGGTTTCGGGGGCCAGATACGCAGTATTTT. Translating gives CASSPPPRFRGPDTQYF.

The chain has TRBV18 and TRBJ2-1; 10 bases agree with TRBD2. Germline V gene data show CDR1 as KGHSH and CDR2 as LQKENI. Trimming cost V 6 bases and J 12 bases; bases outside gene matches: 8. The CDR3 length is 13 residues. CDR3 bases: TGTGCCAGCTCTCTAGCGGGGGCGGAGGGGCAGTTCTTC. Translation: CASSLAGAEGQFF.

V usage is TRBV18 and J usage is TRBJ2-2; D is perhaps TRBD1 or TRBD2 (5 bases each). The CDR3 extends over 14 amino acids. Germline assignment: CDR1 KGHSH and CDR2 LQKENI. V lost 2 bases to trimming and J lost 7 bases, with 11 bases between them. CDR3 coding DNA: TGTGCCAGCTCACCATCCAGGGACGGCGGGGAGCTGTTTTTT. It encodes CASSPSRDGGELFF.

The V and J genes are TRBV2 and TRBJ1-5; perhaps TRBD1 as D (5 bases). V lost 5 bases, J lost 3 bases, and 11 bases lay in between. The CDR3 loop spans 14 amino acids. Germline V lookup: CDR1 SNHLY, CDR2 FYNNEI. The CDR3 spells CASSIDSVNQPQHF. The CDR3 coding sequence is TGTGCCAGCAGTATCGACAGCGTCAATCAGCCCCAGCATTTT.

The CDR3 sequence is CASIRPLAKNIQYF. CDR3 DNA: TGTGCCAGCATCCGACCTCTAGCCAAAAACATTCAGTACTTC. The rearrangement joins TRBV2 to TRBJ2-4; no clear D. The CDR3 totals 14 residues. Trimming took 7 bases from V and 0 from J, leaving 10 bases between them. The V gene's germline CDR1 is SNHLY and CDR2 FYNNEI.

The CDR3 region is CASSLSTRTGETQYF. CDR3 bases: TGCGCCAGCAGCTTATCTACCAGGACGGGAGAGACCCAGTACTTC. The chain links TRBV5-1 to TRBJ2-5; D gene uncertain. The CDR3 is made up of 15 amino acids. Germline-derived CDR1 and CDR2 are SGHRS and YFSETQ. V gave up 2 bases and J gave up 4 bases, with 15 bases separating them.

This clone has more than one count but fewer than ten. This chain's CDR3 is CASSQGRNTEAFF. In DNA form, the CDR3 reads TGTGCCAGCAGCCAGGGGCGGAACACTGAAGCTTTCTTT. The chain uses TRBV7-9 and TRBJ1-1; weak D call: TRBD1 (6 bases). Germline assignment: CDR1 SEHNR and CDR2 FQNEAQ (reference sequence). Trimming pared 5 bases from V and 1 base from J, leaving 8 bases between. CDR3 size: 13 residues.

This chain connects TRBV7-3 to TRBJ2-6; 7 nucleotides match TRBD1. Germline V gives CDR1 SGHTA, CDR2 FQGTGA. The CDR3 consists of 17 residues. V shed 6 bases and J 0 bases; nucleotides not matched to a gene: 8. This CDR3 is CASRRTGQSSGANVLTF. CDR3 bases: TGTGCCAGCAGGAGGACAGGACAGAGCTCTGGGGCCAACGTCCTGACTTTC.

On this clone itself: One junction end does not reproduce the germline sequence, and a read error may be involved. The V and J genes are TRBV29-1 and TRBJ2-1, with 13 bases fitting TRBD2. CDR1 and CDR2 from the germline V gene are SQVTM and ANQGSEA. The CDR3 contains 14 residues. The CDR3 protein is CSVEGTSGINEQFF. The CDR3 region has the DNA TGCAGCGTCGAAGGGACTAGCGGGATCAATGAGCAGTTCTTC.

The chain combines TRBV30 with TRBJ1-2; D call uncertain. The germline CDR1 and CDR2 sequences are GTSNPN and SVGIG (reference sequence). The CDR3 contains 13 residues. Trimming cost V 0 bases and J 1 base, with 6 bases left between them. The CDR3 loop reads CAWSVGLNYGYTF. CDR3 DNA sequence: TGTGCCTGGAGTGTAGGCCTTAACTATGGCTACACCTTC.

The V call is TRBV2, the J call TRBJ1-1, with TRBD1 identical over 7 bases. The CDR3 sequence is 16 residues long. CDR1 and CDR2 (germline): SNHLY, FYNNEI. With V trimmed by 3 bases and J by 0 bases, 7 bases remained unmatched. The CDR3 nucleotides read TGTGCCAGCAGTGAGAGGGACAGCCTCATGAACACTGAAGCTTTCTTT. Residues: CASSERDSLMNTEAFF.

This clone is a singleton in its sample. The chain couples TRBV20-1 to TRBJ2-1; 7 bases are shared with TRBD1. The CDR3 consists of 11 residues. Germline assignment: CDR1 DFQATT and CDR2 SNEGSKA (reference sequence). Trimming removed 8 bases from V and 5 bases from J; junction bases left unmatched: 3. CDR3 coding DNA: TGCAGTTTACAGGGGAACAATGAGCAGTTCTTC. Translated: CSLQGNNEQFF.

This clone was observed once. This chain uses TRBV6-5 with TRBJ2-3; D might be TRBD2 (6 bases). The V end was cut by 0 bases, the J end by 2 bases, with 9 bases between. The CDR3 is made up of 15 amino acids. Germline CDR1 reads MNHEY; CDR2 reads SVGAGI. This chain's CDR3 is CASSYSGGVTDTQYF. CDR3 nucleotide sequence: TGTGCCAGCAGTTACTCAGGAGGGGTCACAGATACGCAGTATTTT.